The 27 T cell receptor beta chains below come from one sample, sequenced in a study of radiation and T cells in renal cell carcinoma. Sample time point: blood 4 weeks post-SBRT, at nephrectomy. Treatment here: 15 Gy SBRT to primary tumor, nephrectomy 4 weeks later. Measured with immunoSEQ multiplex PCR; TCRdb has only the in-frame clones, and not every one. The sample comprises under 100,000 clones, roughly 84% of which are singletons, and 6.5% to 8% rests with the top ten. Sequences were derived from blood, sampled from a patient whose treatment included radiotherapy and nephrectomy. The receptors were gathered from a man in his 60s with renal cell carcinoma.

CDR3 in DNA: TGTGCCAGCAGCCAAGATCTCTGGAACGAAAAACTGTTTTTT. Protein sequence: CASSQDLWNEKLFF. The V and J genes are TRBV4-2 and TRBJ1-4; D remains unclear. CDR3 size: 14 residues. Trimming stripped 0 bases from V and 8 bases from J, with 10 bases between. CDR1 LGHNA and CDR2 YNFKEQ come from the germline V gene.

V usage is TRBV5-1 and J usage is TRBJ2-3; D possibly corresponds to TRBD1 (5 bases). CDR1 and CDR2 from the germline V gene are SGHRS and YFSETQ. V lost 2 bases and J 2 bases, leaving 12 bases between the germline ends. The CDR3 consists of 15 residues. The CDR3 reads CASSFGRALTDTQYF. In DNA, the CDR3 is TGCGCCAGCAGCTTTGGCAGGGCCCTCACAGATACGCAGTATTTT.

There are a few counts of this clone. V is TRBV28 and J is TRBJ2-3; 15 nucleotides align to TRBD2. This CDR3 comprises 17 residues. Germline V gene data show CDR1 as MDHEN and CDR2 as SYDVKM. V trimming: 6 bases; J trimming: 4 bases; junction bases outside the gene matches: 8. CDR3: CASSRGTSGRRSDTQYF. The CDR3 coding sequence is TGTGCCAGCAGCCGGGGGACTAGCGGGAGGAGGTCAGATACGCAGTATTTT.

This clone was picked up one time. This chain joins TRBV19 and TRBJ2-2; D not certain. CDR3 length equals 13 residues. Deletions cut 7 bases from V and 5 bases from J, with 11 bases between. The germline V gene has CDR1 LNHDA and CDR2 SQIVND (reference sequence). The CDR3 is CASTLTLTGELFF. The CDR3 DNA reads TGTGCCAGTACCTTGACCCTAACCGGGGAGCTGTTTTTT.

CDR3 protein: CASSFTPGSQETQYF. Written as DNA, the CDR3 is TGTGCCAGCAGTTTTACGCCGGGATCCCAAGAGACCCAGTACTTC. This rearrangement joins TRBV6-1 to TRBJ2-5, with a tentative D call TRBD2 (5 bases). The CDR3 consists of 15 residues. Germline values: CDR1 MNHNS, CDR2 SASEGT. V lost 5 bases and J lost 1, with 14 bases in between.

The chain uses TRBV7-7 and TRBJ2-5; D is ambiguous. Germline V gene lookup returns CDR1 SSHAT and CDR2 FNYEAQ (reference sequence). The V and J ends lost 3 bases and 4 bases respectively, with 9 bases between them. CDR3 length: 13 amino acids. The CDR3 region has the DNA TGTGCCAGCAGCTTGGAAGGGCGAGAGACCCAGTACTTC. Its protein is CASSLEGRETQYF.

The CDR3 is CAIRGLDEQFF. The CDR3 DNA sequence: TGTGCCATCAGGGGTTTGGATGAGCAGTTCTTC. The V gene is TRBV10-3, the J gene TRBJ2-1; D is unresolved. Trimming removed 6 bases at V and 8 bases at J, with 8 bases between. This CDR3 region has 11 residues. Germline V gives CDR1 ENHRY, CDR2 SYGVKD.

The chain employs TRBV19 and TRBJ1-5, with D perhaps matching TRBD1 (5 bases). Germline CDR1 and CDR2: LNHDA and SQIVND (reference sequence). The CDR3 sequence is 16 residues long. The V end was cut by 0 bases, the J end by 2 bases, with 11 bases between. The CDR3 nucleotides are TGTGCCAGTAGTATAGATTCGGGGCAGGGCAATCAGCCCCAGCATTTT. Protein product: CASSIDSGQGNQPQHF.

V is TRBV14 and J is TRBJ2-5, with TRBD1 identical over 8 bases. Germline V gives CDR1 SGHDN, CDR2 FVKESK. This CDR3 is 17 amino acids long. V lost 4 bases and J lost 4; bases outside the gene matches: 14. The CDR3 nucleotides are TGTGCCAGCAGCCTCATCAGAATGACAGGGGTCGGAGAGACCCAGTACTTC. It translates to CASSLIRMTGVGETQYF. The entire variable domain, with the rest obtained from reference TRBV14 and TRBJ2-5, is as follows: EAGVTQFPSHSVIEKGQTVTLRCDPISGHDNLYWYRRVMGKEIKFLLHFVKESKQDESGMPNNRFLAERTGGTYSTLKVQPAELEDSGVYFCASSLIRMTGVGETQYFGPGTRLLVL.

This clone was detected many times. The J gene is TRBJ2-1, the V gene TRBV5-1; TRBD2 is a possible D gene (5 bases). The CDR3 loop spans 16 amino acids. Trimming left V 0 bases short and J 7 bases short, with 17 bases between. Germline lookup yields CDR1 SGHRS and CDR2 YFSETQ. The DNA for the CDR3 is TGCGCCAGCAGCTTGGGGTCCGCGGAGTCGGGGAATGAGCAGTTCTTC. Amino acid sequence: CASSLGSAESGNEQFF.

CDR3 sequence reads: CATSRDSLAIVTYEQFF. The CDR3 DNA reads TGTGCCACCAGCAGAGATTCGTTAGCGATCGTCACCTATGAGCAGTTCTTC. The rearrangement uses TRBV15 and TRBJ2-1, with D maybe TRBD2 (5 bases). The V gene lost 0 bases and the J gene lost 8 bases, with 20 bases spanning the gap. Per the germline V gene, CDR1 is LNHNV and CDR2 is YYDKDF (reference sequence). The CDR3 is 17 amino acids.

The CDR3 region is CASSYQGISYEQYF. The CDR3 coding sequence is TGTGCCAGCAGTTACCAGGGGATTTCCTACGAGCAGTACTTC. The V gene is TRBV6-5, the J gene TRBJ2-7, with D perhaps TRBD1 (6 bases). V dropped 2 bases and J dropped 1 base, with 9 bases sitting between them. This CDR3 is 14 amino acids long. Germline V lookup: CDR1 MNHEY, CDR2 SVGAGI.

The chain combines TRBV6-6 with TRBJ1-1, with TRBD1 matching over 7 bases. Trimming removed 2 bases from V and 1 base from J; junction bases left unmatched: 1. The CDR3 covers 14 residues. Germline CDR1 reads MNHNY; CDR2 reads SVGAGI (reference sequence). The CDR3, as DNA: TGTGCCAGCAGTTACCGGGACAGGAACACTGAAGCTTTCTTT. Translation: CASSYRDRNTEAFF.

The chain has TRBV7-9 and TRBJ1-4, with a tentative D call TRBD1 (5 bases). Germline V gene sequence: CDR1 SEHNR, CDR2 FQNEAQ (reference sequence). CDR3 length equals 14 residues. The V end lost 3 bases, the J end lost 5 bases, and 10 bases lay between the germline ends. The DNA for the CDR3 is TGTGCCAGCAGCTTCACTGGGGCAAATGAAAAACTGTTTTTT. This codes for CASSFTGANEKLFF.

The CDR3 sequence is CASSLTGGSTTDTQYF. The CDR3, as DNA: TGTGCCAGCAGTTTAACCGGGGGTTCTACCACAGATACGCAGTATTTT. The chain carries TRBV27 and TRBJ2-3, with D perhaps matching TRBD2 (6 bases). CDR3 length: 16 residues. Trimming cost V 2 bases and J 2 bases, with 14 bases left between them. Germline lookup yields CDR1 MNHEY and CDR2 SMNVEV (reference sequence).

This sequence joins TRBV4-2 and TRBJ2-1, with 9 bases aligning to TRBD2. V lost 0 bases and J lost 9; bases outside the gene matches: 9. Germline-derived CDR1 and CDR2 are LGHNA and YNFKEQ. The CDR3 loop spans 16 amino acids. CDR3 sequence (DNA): TGTGCCAGCAGCCAAGAAACGGCGGGAGGGGGGAGTGAGCAGTTCTTC. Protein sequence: CASSQETAGGGSEQFF.

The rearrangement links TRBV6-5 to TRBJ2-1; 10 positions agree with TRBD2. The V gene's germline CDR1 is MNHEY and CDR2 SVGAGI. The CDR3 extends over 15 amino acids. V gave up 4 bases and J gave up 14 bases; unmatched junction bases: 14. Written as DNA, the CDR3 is TGTGCCAGCAGTTCGACCGGGTCTAGCGGGAGTATCGAGTTCTTC. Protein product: CASSSTGSSGSIEFF.

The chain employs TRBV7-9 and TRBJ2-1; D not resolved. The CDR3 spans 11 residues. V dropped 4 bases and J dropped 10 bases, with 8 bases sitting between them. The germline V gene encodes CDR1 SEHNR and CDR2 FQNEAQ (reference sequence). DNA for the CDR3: TGTGCCAGCAGCTCCTCTGTCGAGCAGTTCTTC. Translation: CASSSSVEQFF.

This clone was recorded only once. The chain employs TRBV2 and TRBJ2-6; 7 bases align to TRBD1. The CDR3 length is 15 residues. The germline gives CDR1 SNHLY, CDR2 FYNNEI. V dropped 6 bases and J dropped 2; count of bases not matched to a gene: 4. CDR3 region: CASSLQGPGANVLTF. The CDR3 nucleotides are TGTGCCAGCAGCCTACAGGGGCCTGGGGCCAACGTCCTGACTTTC.

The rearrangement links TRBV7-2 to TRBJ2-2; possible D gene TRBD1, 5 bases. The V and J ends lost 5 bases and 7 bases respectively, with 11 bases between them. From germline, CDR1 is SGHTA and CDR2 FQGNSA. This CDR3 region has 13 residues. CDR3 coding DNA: TGTGCCAGCAGCCTCGGAAGGGGCGGGGAGCTGTTTTTT. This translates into CASSLGRGGELFF.

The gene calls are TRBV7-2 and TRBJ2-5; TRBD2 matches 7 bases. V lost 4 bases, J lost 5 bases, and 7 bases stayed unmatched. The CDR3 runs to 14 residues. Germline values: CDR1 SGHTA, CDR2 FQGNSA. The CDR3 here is CASSSRTRRETQYF. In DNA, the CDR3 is TGTGCCAGCAGCTCGAGGACTAGGCGGGAGACCCAGTACTTC.

CDR3 coding DNA: TGTGCCAGCGGGGGGGACACCGACCCCTACGAGCAGTACTTC. The encoded protein is CASGGDTDPYEQYF. V is TRBV25-1 and J is TRBJ2-7; D perhaps matches TRBD2 (7 bases). V was pared by 8 bases and J by 2 bases, with 16 bases between. The CDR3 runs 14 residues. Germline values: CDR1 MGHDK, CDR2 SYGVNS.

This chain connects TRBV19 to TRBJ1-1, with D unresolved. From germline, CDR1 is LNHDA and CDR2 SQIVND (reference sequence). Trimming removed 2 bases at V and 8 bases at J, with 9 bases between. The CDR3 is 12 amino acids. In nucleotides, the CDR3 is TGTGCCAGTAGTATACCCTCCCGGGAAGCTTTCTTT. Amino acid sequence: CASSIPSREAFF.

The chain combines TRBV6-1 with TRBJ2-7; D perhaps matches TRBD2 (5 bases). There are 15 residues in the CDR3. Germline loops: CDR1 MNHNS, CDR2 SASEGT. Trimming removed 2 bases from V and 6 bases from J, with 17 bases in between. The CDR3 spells CASSELRVQIGEQYF. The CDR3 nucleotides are TGTGCCAGCAGTGAACTGAGGGTACAAATCGGCGAGCAGTACTTC.

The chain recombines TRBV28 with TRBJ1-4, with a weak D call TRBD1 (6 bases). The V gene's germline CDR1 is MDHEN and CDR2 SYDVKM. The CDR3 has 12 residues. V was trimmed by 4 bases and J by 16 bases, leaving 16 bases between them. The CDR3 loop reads CASSSRTASRFF. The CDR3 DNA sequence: TGTGCCAGCAGTTCCCGGACAGCATCCCGGTTTTTT.

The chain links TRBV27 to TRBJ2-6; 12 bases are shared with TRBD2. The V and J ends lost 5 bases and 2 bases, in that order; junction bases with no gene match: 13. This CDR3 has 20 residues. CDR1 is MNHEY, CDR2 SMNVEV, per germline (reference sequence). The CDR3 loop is CASSRRQGLAGGAGANVLTF. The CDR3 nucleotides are TGTGCCAGCAGTCGGAGACAGGGCCTAGCGGGAGGGGCTGGGGCCAACGTCCTGACTTTC.

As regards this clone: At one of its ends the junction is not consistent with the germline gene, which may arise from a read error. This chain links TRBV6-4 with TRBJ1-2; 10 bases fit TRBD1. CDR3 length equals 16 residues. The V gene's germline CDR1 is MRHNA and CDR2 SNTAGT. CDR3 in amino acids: CAISEPRTGGLTGYTF. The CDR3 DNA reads TGTGCCATCAGTGAGCCTCGGACAGGGGGGTTGACTGGCTACACCTTC.